Each of the 10 T cell receptor beta chains below was sequenced from the same sample in a study of T cells in Graves' hyperthyroidism and ophthalmopathy. The TCR beta CDR3 regions underwent amplification using RNA transcripts as the source. The TCR CDR3 was amplified in a first-round RT-PCR using the HTBI primer set. TCRdb reprocessed the multiplex PCR reads via MiXCR and lists one record per CDR3 protein. The sample lists hundreds of thousands of distinct CDR3 sequences; 16% were seen once. Material for sequencing was blood. These receptors came from a woman aged 40 to 50 with Graves' ophthalmopathy.

This clonotype was picked up a small number of times. The chain recombines TRBV7-8 with TRBJ2-6; either TRBD1 or TRBD2 may fit D (6 bases each). CDR1 and CDR2 (germline): SGHVS, FQNEAQ. Trimming left V 3 bases short and J 4 bases short, with 16 bases between. This CDR3 has 17 residues. The CDR3: CASSLEGGTGGANVLTF. CDR3 nucleotide sequence: TGTGCCAGCAGCTTGGAGGGGGGAACAGGCGGGGCCAACGTCCTGACTTTC.

Details on this clonotype: Given a much more abundant clone one base away, this may be a read error. V is TRBV5-1 and J is TRBJ2-3; unclear D gene. CDR1 and CDR2 (germline): SGHRS, YFSETQ. The CDR3 has 15 amino acids. Between the trimmed V and J ends, which lost 9 bases and 1 base, there was a span of 18 bases. The CDR3 reads CATSTPGSRTDTQYF. CDR3 sequence (DNA): TGCGCCACCTCTACCCCCGGAAGTCGCACAGATACGCAGTATTTT. Supplemented by reference TRBV5-1 and TRBJ2-3, the full variable domain reads KAGVTQTPRYLIKTRGQQVTLSCSPISGHRSVSWYQQTPGQGLQFLFEYFSETQRNKGNFPGRFSGRQFSNSRSEMNVSTLELGDSALYLCATSTPGSRTDTQYFGPGTRLTVL.

As regards this clonotype: This may come from a read error, since a much larger clone is one base off. The rearrangement uses TRBV5-6 and TRBJ2-1; 7 nucleotides align to TRBD2. Trimming cost V 2 bases and J 2 bases; bases outside gene matches: 7. This CDR3 contains 16 residues. Germline V lookup: CDR1 SGHDT, CDR2 YYEEEE. Written as DNA, the CDR3 is TGTGCCAGCAGCTTCTACCGGGACTACCCCTACAATGAGCAGTTCTTC. Its protein is CASSFYRDYPYNEQFF.

Ten or more counts support this clonotype. V gene TRBV6-1 combines with J gene TRBJ2-5; TRBD1 might be the D (6 bases). CDR3 length equals 12 residues. Germline V lookup: CDR1 MNHNS, CDR2 SASEGT. The germline V and J ends were trimmed by 5 bases and 5 bases, with 9 bases remaining between them. CDR3 DNA sequence: TGTGCCAGCAGTACTACAGGGGAGACCCAGTACTTC. It yields the protein CASSTTGETQYF.

This clonotype was recorded many times. The J gene is TRBJ2-1, the V gene TRBV3-1, with a weak D call TRBD2 (5 bases). CDR3 length: 17 residues. V was pared by 1 base and J by 3 bases, with 16 bases between. Germline CDR1 and CDR2: LGHDT and YNNKEL (reference sequence). The CDR3 region is CASSQGGSSGYYNEQFF. DNA of the CDR3: TGTGCCAGCAGCCAAGGAGGGTCTTCGGGGTACTACAATGAGCAGTTCTTC.

This clonotype was picked up many times. The chain has TRBV18 and TRBJ2-2; D is unclear. The V gene lost 0 bases and the J gene lost 4 bases, with 9 bases spanning the gap. CDR3 size: 15 residues. CDR1 and CDR2 from the germline V gene are KGHSH and LQKENI. CDR3 nucleotide sequence: TGTGCCAGCTCACCACCGTCCCAGGTCACCGGGGAGCTGTTTTTT. The encoded protein is CASSPPSQVTGELFF.

This clonotype was recorded a few times. The gene calls are TRBV20-1 and TRBJ2-3; 8 bases line up with TRBD2. Germline loops: CDR1 DFQATT, CDR2 SNEGSKA (reference sequence). This CDR3 is built from 14 residues. V was clipped by 6 bases and J by 3 bases; unmatched bases: 8. The CDR3 protein is CSAPSGSSTDTQYF. The CDR3 nucleotides read TGCAGTGCACCAAGCGGGAGTTCTACAGATACGCAGTATTTT.

The chain joins TRBV5-5 to TRBJ2-3; 11 nucleotides line up with TRBD1. Trimming took 1 base from V and 5 from J; bases not matched to a gene: 3. The CDR3 covers 15 residues. The V gene's germline CDR1 is SGHKS and CDR2 YYEKEE (reference sequence). CDR3 nucleotide sequence: TGTGCCAGCAGCTTGCTGGGACAGGGGGTAGATACGCAGTATTTT. This sequence encodes CASSLLGQGVDTQYF.

This clonotype was recorded at least ten times. The chain links TRBV12-3 or TRBV12-4 to TRBJ2-5; D tentatively fits TRBD1 or TRBD2 (6 bases each). Trimming stripped 6 bases from V and 4 bases from J, with 21 bases between. There are 16 residues in the CDR3. The CDR3 nucleotides read TGTGCCAGCAGCTCCAGTTGGGGGGCTGTAGTAGAGACCCAGTACTTC. Translating it yields CASSSSWGAVVETQYF.

This clonotype was seen only a few times. The chain uses TRBV4-1 and TRBJ1-6, with D tentatively TRBD1 (5 bases). Trimming removed 4 bases at V and 7 bases at J, with 14 bases between. The CDR3 totals 15 residues. CDR1 is MGHRA, CDR2 YSYEKL, per germline. This CDR3 is CASSPTGTGNSPLHF. The DNA of the CDR3 is TGCGCCAGCAGCCCAACCGGGACTGGAAATTCACCCCTCCACTTT.